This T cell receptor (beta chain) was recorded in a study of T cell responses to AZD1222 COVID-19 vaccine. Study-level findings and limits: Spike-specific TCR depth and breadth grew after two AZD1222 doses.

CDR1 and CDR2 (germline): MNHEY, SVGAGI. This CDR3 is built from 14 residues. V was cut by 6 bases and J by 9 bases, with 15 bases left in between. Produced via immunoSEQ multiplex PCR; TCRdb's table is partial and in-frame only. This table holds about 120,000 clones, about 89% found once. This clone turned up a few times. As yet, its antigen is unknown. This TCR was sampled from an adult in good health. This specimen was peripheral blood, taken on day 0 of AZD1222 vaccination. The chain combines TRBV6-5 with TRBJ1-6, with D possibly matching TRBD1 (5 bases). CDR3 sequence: CASSFTGRSSPLHF. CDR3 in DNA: TGTGCCAGCAGCTTCACAGGACGCTCTTCACCCCTCCACTTT.